Below, 6 T cell receptor beta chains from the same sample are listed, as sequenced in a study of blood T cell repertoires in COVID-19. Assay used: immunoSEQ multiplex PCR; TCRdb lists only in-frame clones, some missing. Of around 300,000 clones in the sample, about 89% were seen once. Sequenced input: PBMCs or T cells enriched from blood (not recorded which). The receptors originated from a woman aged 40 to 55 who had recovered from COVID-19.

The genes are TRBV3-1 (or the pseudogene TRBV3-2) and TRBJ2-5; no firm D call. Germline lookup yields CDR1 LGHDT and CDR2 YNNKEL (reference sequence). There are 14 residues in the CDR3. V was pared by 0 bases and J by 4 bases, with 9 bases between. CDR3 coding DNA: TGTGCCAGCAGCCAAGACCCAGCGATAGAGACCCAGTACTTC. It yields the protein CASSQDPAIETQYF.

The chain combines TRBV30 with TRBJ1-1; 10 bases are a match to TRBD1. This CDR3 has 11 amino acids. Germline CDR1 and CDR2: GTSNPN and SVGIG (reference sequence). The V and J ends lost 5 bases and 11 bases, in that order; junction bases with no gene match: 5. This CDR3 is CAWDRGREAFF. In DNA, the CDR3 is TGTGCCTGGGACAGGGGGCGAGAGGCTTTCTTT.

The gene calls are TRBV19 and TRBJ1-3; 8 bases agree with TRBD1. Germline V gene data show CDR1 as LNHDA and CDR2 as SQIVND (reference sequence). The CDR3 loop spans 16 amino acids. Losses at the gene ends were 5 bases for V and 2 bases for J; bases not matched to a gene: 8. Written as DNA, the CDR3 is TGTGCCAGTAGTTTCAGGGGACAGGAGACTGGAAACACCATATATTTT. This gives the protein CASSFRGQETGNTIYF.

The CDR3, as DNA: TGTGCCAGTAGTGCGACCCGGAGCTCCTACAATGAGCAGTTCTTC. It is translated as CASSATRSSYNEQFF. V and J are TRBV19 and TRBJ2-1; no reliable D call. The CDR3 has 15 residues. V was shortened by 5 bases and J by 0 bases, with 11 bases between the two germline ends. Germline CDR1 and CDR2: LNHDA and SQIVND (reference sequence).

The CDR3 DNA reads as TGCGCCAGCAGCAAACAGGACAGTCGCTCTGGAAACACCATATATTTT. This gives the protein CASSKQDSRSGNTIYF. The genes are TRBV4-3 and TRBJ1-3, with a possible D match to TRBD1 (6 bases). This CDR3 is 16 amino acids long. V dropped 5 bases and J dropped 0 bases, with 14 bases sitting between them. Germline V gene lookup returns CDR1 LGHNA and CDR2 YSLEER.

The chain's CDR3 is CASSSLSGTEAFF. The CDR3 coding sequence is TGTGCCAGCAGTTCACTCTCAGGCACTGAAGCTTTCTTT. The chain links TRBV12-3 or TRBV12-4 to TRBJ1-1; D ambiguous. The V end was cut by 4 bases, the J end by 4 bases, with 10 bases between. CDR3 length: 13 amino acids.